This entry features one T cell receptor beta chain sequence. Scientists amplified the TCR beta CDR3 regions from RNA transcripts. RT-PCR with HTBI primers came first, then second-round multiplex PCR. TCRdb independently ran MiXCR on the multiplex PCR reads; one entry per CDR3 protein. Of about 620,000 distinct CDR3 sequences detected, 20% to 25% appear once; the ten largest clones hold around 6.9%. This sample was included in a study of Graves' ophthalmopathy and Graves' hyperthyroidism. Stable hyperthyroid donors showed no ophthalmopathy during 18 months follow-up. Establishment of the diagnosis relied upon clinical symptoms, serum thyroxine, TRAb, thyroid ultrasound and orbital computed tomography. Specimen: peripheral blood. This receptor was obtained from a woman aged 18-30 years with stable Graves' hyperthyroidism. Some clones in this sample may be carry-over from other donors' samples.

This CDR3 is CASSLKRGAETQYF. CDR3 in DNA: TGTGCCAGCAGTTTAAAGCGGGGGGCAGAGACCCAGTACTTC. This chain uses TRBV12-3 or TRBV12-4 with TRBJ2-5; 9 nucleotides line up with TRBD2. Trimming cost V 2 bases and J 4 bases; bases outside gene matches: 2. The CDR3 is made up of 14 amino acids.